The sequence of this T cell receptor beta chain was determined in a study of cytomegalovirus exposure and HLA in healthy donors. Study-wide results and caveats: Sequencing likely produced, as an artifact, a cluster of highly shared sequence variants. For cytomegalovirus status, the classifier reportedly gave diagnoses with high specificity and sensitivity.

This clone has a handful of counts. Its antigen is currently unknown. This CDR3 region has 13 residues. Germline loops: CDR1 ENHRY, CDR2 SYGVKD. Trimming shortened V by 1 base and J by 1 base, and 4 bases separated the two germline ends. Sampled while nominally healthy, donors likely had unrecorded immune exposures. The PCR contained 60 Vbeta and 13 Jbeta primers. Generated by immunoSEQ multiplex PCR, the TCRdb table keeps only in-frame clones and is missing some. The table shows 170,000 or so clones, with about four fifths occurring only once. The receptor comes from a woman in her forties or fifties in good health and CMV-seropositive. The sample was PBMCs. The gene calls are TRBV10-3 and TRBJ2-5; no definite D call. This CDR3 reads CAISEYSQETQYF. As DNA, the CDR3 is TGTGCCATCAGTGAGTACAGCCAAGAGACCCAGTACTTC.